This T cell receptor beta chain was documented in a study of Ad26.COV2.S vaccination and SARS-CoV-2 variants. Described treatment: around 19 received Ad26.COV2.S at low or high dose, single or two shots; five or six received placebo; per-sample allocation not given. All samples were drawn on day 63, counting from the first vaccine or placebo injection. The table lists this clone with a few counts. Its target is not known. CDR1 and CDR2 from the germline V gene are SGHVS and FQNEAQ. Trimming stripped 0 bases from V and 0 bases from J, with 9 bases between. CDR3 length equals 16 residues. Measured with immunoSEQ multiplex PCR; TCRdb has only the in-frame clones, and not every one. The table shows roughly 700,000 clones, with 89% occurring only once. Study conclusions and caveats: Participants given vaccine showed non-spike TCR breadth similar to that of placebo recipients.

The TCR originated in a person between 18 and 59 years old who received the Ad26.COV2.S COVID-19 vaccine or a placebo. The sample in question was peripheral blood, obtained in a trial of Ad26.COV2.S vaccine versus placebo. The V and J genes are TRBV7-8 and TRBJ1-5; D unclear. This CDR3 is CASSLANAYSNQPQHF. In nucleotides, the CDR3 is TGTGCCAGCAGCTTAGCGAACGCTTATAGCAATCAGCCCCAGCATTTT.